The 9 T cell receptor beta chains below were found in one sample sequenced in a study of T-cell reconstitution after alpha-beta-depleted transplantation in children. Their antigens remain unidentified. Library preparation (for TCRbeta) was performed with unique molecular identifiers. TCRdb reanalysed the PCR reads using MiXCR and keeps one entry per CDR3 protein. Of tens of thousands of distinct CDR3 sequences in the sample, around 6.6% are singletons; the top ten hold about a quarter. Study findings and constraints: Several hundred expanded graft clones reportedly gave rise to the alpha-beta T cells present about two months after transplant.

The sequences come from peripheral blood, collected 60 days after TCRalphabeta/CD19-depleted stem cell transplant. These receptors were obtained from a child younger than two who had a stem cell transplant for acute myeloid leukemia, so the T cells may come from the graft donor.

This clonotype appeared many times. The rearrangement links TRBV24-1 to TRBJ1-2; D is ambiguous. The CDR3 runs 12 residues. Germline V gene lookup returns CDR1 KGHDR and CDR2 SFDVKD. The V and J ends lost 8 bases and 7 bases respectively, with 13 bases between them. The CDR3: CATKEEPGGYTF. CDR3 bases: TGTGCCACCAAAGAGGAACCCGGTGGCTACACCTTC.

This clonotype was detected ten times or more. The chain couples TRBV5-6 to TRBJ2-1, with 7 bases that match TRBD2. The V and J ends lost 3 bases and 3 bases, in that order; junction bases with no gene match: 12. The CDR3 consists of 17 residues. Germline V gene lookup returns CDR1 SGHDT and CDR2 YYEEEE. CDR3 residues: CASSSREGPPHYNEQFF. The CDR3 region has the DNA TGTGCCAGCAGCTCGAGGGAGGGTCCGCCTCACTACAATGAGCAGTTCTTC.

This chain links TRBV19 with TRBJ2-1; D is unresolved. CDR3 length equals 13 residues. V was trimmed by 3 bases and J by 6 bases, leaving 9 bases between them. CDR1 is LNHDA and CDR2 is SQIVND in the germline V gene (reference sequence). In DNA form, the CDR3 reads TGTGCCAGTAGTATTGGACCCCCCAATGAGCAGTTCTTC. It specifies CASSIGPPNEQFF.

In its sample, this clonotype was seen many times. V gene TRBV11-2 combines with J gene TRBJ2-3; a possible D gene is TRBD2 (5 bases). CDR1 is SGHAT, CDR2 FQNNGV, per germline. CDR3 size: 15 residues. Trimming removed 5 bases at V and 1 base at J, with 13 bases between. The CDR3 reads CASSRRGFGTDTQYF. CDR3 nucleotides: TGTGCCAGCAGCCGACGAGGGTTCGGCACAGATACGCAGTATTTT.

This clonotype was recorded many times. The V gene is TRBV12-3 or TRBV12-4, the J gene TRBJ2-2; D perhaps matches TRBD1 (5 bases). Between the trimmed V and J ends, which lost 6 bases and 1 base, there was a span of 12 bases. CDR3 size: 15 residues. The CDR3 DNA sequence: TGTGCCAGCAGAACCAACAGGCTGAACACCGGGGAGCTGTTTTTT. The encoded protein is CASRTNRLNTGELFF.

This clonotype was recorded at least ten times. This rearrangement joins TRBV12-3 or TRBV12-4 to TRBJ2-7; D call uncertain. The CDR3 extends over 13 amino acids. Trimming removed 7 bases from V and 3 bases from J, with 13 bases in between. CDR3 amino acids: CASIDDPDYEQYF. CDR3 nucleotides: TGTGCCAGCATCGATGACCCGGACTACGAGCAGTACTTC.

This clonotype occurred many times. V and J are TRBV10-3 and TRBJ2-7; 9 nucleotides agree with TRBD1. The CDR3 extends over 17 amino acids. CDR1 and CDR2 from the germline V gene are ENHRY and SYGVKD. With V trimmed by 3 bases and J by 2 bases, 11 bases remained unmatched. The CDR3: CAISDSSNRGLPYEQYF. The CDR3 DNA reads TGTGCCATCAGTGATTCGAGCAACAGGGGGCTACCCTACGAGCAGTACTTC.

This clonotype was counted ten times or more. The rearrangement links TRBV14 to TRBJ2-1; the D gene is possibly TRBD1 (6 bases). Germline loops: CDR1 SGHDN, CDR2 FVKESK. V lost 1 base and J 6 bases, leaving 16 bases between the germline ends. CDR3 size: 16 residues. CDR3 bases: TGTGCCAGCAGCCAAGGGTTGGTAGGGGGTTTCAATGAGCAGTTCTTC. This encodes CASSQGLVGGFNEQFF.

The chain couples TRBV29-1 to TRBJ1-4, with D tentatively TRBD1 (5 bases). Looked up from germline, CDR1 is SQVTM and CDR2 is ANQGSEA. V lost 2 bases, J lost 7 bases, and 17 bases lay in between. The CDR3 spans 15 residues. CDR3 in DNA: TGCAGCGTTGAAATCCCAGGGTGGAGGGGTGAAAAACTGTTTTTT. Protein: CSVEIPGWRGEKLFF.